These 7 T cell receptor beta chains share one sample of origin, sequenced in a study of T-cell memory formation after mild COVID-19 (dated by TCRdb to the early 2020s). The library was built by means of 5' RACE. The sequencer listed for this sample is Illumina NovaSeq 6000. TCRdb passed the public sequencing reads through fastp at Q25 and MiXCR, retaining productive beta sequences. All rows with the same CDR3 protein become a single entry with the most common DNA and genes. For this sample the table gives 500,000 to 650,000 distinct CDR3 sequences, of which roughly 21% were detected only once. The ten largest clones take up about 8.2% of the sample. The sequencing input was PBMCs or a T cell subset sorted from them (not recorded which). These TCRs come from an adult woman who had mild COVID-19 (a few samples of this study predate the infection). The sample titles of this study are shuffled in the database, so cell type and time point are left out; the donor was told from shared clones.

CDR3 loop: CASSLQGLSNTGELFF. CDR3 DNA: TGTGCCAGCAGCTTACAGGGCCTATCGAACACCGGGGAGCTGTTTTTT. The chain has TRBV7-2 and TRBJ2-2; TRBD1 is a possible D gene (5 bases). The CDR3 totals 16 residues. Between the trimmed V and J ends, which lost 2 bases and 0 bases, there was a span of 10 bases. CDR1 SGHTA and CDR2 FQGNSA come from the germline V gene.

This clonotype turned up a few times. The chain joins TRBV7-9 to TRBJ2-7; tentative D call: TRBD2 (7 bases). The V gene lost 1 base and the J gene lost 2 bases, with 9 bases spanning the gap. Germline values: CDR1 SEHNR, CDR2 FQNEAQ (reference sequence). The CDR3 is 14 amino acids. CDR3 bases: TGTGCCAGCAGCTTAGAGGGGGGGCCCTACGAGCAGTACTTC. Amino acid sequence: CASSLEGGPYEQYF.

This clonotype turned up a few times. This chain connects TRBV20-1 to TRBJ2-7, with D perhaps matching TRBD1 (5 bases). The V end was cut by 6 bases, the J end by 6 bases, with 21 bases between. Germline CDR1 is DFQATT and CDR2 is SNEGSKA (reference sequence). CDR3 size: 14 residues. CDR3 sequence (DNA): TGCAGTGCATCCTACCAGGGCGATACAGGCGAGCAGTACTTC. Residues: CSASYQGDTGEQYF.

V usage is TRBV5-4 and J usage is TRBJ1-2, with TRBD1 matching over 10 bases. CDR3 length: 13 amino acids. Germline CDR1 reads SGHNT; CDR2 reads YYREEE (reference sequence). The V gene end was trimmed by 4 bases and the J gene end by 8 bases; junction bases not matched to a gene: 5. CDR3 loop: CASSRDRGWGYTF. Here the CDR3 DNA reads TGTGCCAGCAGCCGGGACAGGGGTTGGGGCTACACCTTC. Based on the CDR3 plus reference TRBV5-4 and TRBJ1-2, the full variable domain is ETGVTQSPTHLIKTRGQQVTLRCSSQSGHNTVSWYQQALGQGPQFIFQYYREEENGRGNFPPRFSGLQFPNYSSELNVNALELDDSALYLCASSRDRGWGYTFGSGTRLTVV.

Ten or more counts support this clonotype. The rearrangement links TRBV4-2 to TRBJ2-1; 10 nucleotides agree with TRBD2. This CDR3 is 16 amino acids long. In germline, CDR1 is LGHNA, CDR2 YNFKEQ. The junction had 10 bases not matched to a gene; V was cut back by 4 bases and J by 7 bases. The CDR3 nucleotides are TGTGCCAGCAGCCCCCCGGGGAGACTAGCGGGTAATGAGCAGTTCTTC. This translates into CASSPPGRLAGNEQFF.

The J gene is TRBJ1-1, the V gene TRBV6-2 or TRBV6-3, with D tentatively TRBD1 (5 bases). Between the trimmed V and J ends, which lost 1 base and 5 bases, there was a span of 14 bases. Per the germline V gene, CDR1 is MNHEY and CDR2 is SVGEGT. The length of the CDR3 is 15 residues. CDR3 sequence reads: CASSYLGQGKTEAFF. The DNA of the CDR3 is TGTGCCAGCAGTTACTTAGGACAAGGAAAGACTGAAGCTTTCTTT.

This clonotype was counted ten times or more. The rearrangement links TRBV7-8 to TRBJ2-3; TRBD1 or TRBD2 may be the D gene (5 bases each). Per the germline V gene, CDR1 is SGHVS and CDR2 is FQNEAQ. The CDR3 runs to 14 residues. Trimming removed 5 bases at V and 3 bases at J, with 12 bases between. CDR3 nucleotides: TGTGCCAGCAGCCAAGAGGGGCGGACAGATACGCAGTATTTT. This sequence encodes CASSQEGRTDTQYF.